The clone carrying this T cell receptor beta chain was detected once. The antigen remains unidentified. This entry comes from a study of T cell responses to AZD1222 COVID-19 vaccine. Study-level results: AZD1222 recipients seropositive at baseline numbered only 5 to 7. Dominant at 160-218 and 743-854, vaccine-associated CD4 TCRs also spanned spike. White British donors predominated, females outnumbered males, and clonal diversity was possibly underestimated.

The assay was immunoSEQ multiplex PCR, and TCRdb's table has in-frame clones only and misses some. The top ten clones hold approximately 7.6% of a sample with some 120,000 clones, 90% of them seen once. V was cut by 6 bases and J by 6 bases, with 29 bases left in between. Looked up from germline, CDR1 is LGHDT and CDR2 is YNNKEL (reference sequence). The CDR3 has 18 residues. The chain combines TRBV3-1 (or the pseudogene TRBV3-2) with TRBJ2-5, with D maybe TRBD1 (5 bases). This clonotype originated in an adult in good health. The starting material was peripheral blood, obtained on day 0 of AZD1222 vaccination. The CDR3: CASRDKVQGAAGTKTQYF. CDR3 nucleotides: TGTGCCAGCAGGGACAAGGTCCAAGGGGCGGCTGGTACAAAGACCCAGTACTTC.